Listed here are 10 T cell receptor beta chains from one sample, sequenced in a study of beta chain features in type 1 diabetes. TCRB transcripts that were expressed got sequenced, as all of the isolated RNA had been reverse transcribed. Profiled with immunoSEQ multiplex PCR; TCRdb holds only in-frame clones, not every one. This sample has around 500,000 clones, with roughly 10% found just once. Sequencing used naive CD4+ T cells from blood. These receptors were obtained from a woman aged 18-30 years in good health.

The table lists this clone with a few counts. CDR3 amino acids: CASSLGVLDGYTF. For the CDR3, the DNA is TGTGCCAGCAGCTTGGGGGTGTTGGATGGCTACACCTTC. The chain joins TRBV7-8 to TRBJ1-2; tentatively, D is TRBD1 (5 bases). The V end was cut by 3 bases, the J end by 6 bases, with 11 bases between. CDR3 length: 13 amino acids. CDR1 and CDR2 from the germline V gene are SGHVS and FQNEAQ.

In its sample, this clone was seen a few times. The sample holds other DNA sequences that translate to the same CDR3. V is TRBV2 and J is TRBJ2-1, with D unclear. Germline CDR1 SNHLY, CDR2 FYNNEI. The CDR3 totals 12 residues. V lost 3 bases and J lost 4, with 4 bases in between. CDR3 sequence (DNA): TGTGCCAGCAGTGAGGGGTACAATGAGCAGTTCTTC. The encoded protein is CASSEGYNEQFF.

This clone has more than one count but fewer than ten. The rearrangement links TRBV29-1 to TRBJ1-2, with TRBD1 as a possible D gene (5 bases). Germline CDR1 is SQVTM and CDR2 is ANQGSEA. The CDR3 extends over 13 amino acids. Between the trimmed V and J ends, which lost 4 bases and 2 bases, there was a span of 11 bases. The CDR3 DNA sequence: TGCAGCGTTGGGCAGGGTATAAACTATGGCTACACCTTC. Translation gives CSVGQGINYGYTF.

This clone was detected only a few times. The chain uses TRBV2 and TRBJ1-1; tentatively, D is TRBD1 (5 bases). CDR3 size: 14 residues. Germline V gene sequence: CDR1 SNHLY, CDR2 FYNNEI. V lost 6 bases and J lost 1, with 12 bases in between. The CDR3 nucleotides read TGTGCCAGCAGCCCAGGGCACCAGAACACTGAAGCTTTCTTT. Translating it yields CASSPGHQNTEAFF. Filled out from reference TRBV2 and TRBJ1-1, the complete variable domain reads EPEVTQTPSHQVTQMGQEVILRCVPISNHLYFYWYRQILGQKVEFLVSFYNNEISEKSEIFDDQFSVERPDGSNFTLKIRSTKLEDSAMYFCASSPGHQNTEAFFGQGTRLTVV.

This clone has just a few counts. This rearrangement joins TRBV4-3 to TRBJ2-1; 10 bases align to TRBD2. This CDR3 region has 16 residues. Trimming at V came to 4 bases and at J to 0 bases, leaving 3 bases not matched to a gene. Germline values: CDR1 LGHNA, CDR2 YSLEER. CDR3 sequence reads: CASSRSGGSSYNEQFF. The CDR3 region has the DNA TGCGCCAGCAGCCGTAGCGGGGGGAGCTCCTACAATGAGCAGTTCTTC.

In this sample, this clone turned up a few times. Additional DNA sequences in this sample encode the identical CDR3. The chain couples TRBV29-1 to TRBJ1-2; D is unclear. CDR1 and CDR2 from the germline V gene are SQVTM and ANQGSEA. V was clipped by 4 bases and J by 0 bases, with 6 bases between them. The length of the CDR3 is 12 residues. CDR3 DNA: TGCAGCGTTGGTAGCTCTAACTATGGCTACACCTTC. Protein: CSVGSSNYGYTF. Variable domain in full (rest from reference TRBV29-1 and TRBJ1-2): SAVISQKPSRDICQRGTSLTIQCQVDSQVTMMFWYRQQPGQSLTLIATANQGSEATYESGFVIDKFPISRPNLTFSTLTVSNMSPEDSSIYLCSVGSSNYGYTFGSGTRLTVV.

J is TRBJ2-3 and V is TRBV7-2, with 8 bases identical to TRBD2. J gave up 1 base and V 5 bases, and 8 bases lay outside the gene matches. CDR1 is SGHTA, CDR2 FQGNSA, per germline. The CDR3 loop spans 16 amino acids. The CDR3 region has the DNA TGTGCCAGCAGCCCCGGGCTTAGCGGGGGCACAGATACGCAGTATTTT. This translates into CASSPGLSGGTDTQYF.

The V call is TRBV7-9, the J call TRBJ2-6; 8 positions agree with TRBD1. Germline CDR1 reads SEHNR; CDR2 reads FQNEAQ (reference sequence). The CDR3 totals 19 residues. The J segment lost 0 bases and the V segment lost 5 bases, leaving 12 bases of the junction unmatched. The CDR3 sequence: CASSELQGGVNSGANVLTF. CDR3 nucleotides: TGTGCCAGCAGCGAGCTACAGGGGGGCGTCAACTCTGGGGCCAACGTCCTGACTTTC. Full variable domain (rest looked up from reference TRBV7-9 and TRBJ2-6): DTGVSQNPRHKITKRGQNVTFRCDPISEHNRLYWYRQTLGQGPEFLTYFQNEAQLEKSRLLSDRFSAERPKGSFSTLEIQRTEQGDSAMYLCASSELQGGVNSGANVLTFGAGSRLTVL.

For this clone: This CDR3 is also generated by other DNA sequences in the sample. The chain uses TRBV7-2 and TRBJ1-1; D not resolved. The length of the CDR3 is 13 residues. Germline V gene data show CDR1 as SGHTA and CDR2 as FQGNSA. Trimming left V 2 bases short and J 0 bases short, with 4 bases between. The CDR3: CASSLSVNTEAFF. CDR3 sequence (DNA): TGTGCCAGCAGCTTATCGGTGAACACTGAAGCTTTCTTT.

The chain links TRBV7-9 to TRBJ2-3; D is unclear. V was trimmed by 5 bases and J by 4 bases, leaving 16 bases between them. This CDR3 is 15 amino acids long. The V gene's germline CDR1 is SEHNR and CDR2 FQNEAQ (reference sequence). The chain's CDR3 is CASSLTRQASDTQYF. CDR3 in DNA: TGTGCCAGCAGCCTAACCCGTCAGGCCTCAGATACGCAGTATTTT.